The clone carrying this T cell receptor (beta chain) was recorded only once. What it binds is not known. Repertoires were generated with immunoSEQ multiplex PCR, while TCRdb's copy carries only in-frame clones and drops some. The sample lists a few hundred thousand clones, roughly 88% occurring once. This entry comes from a study of cytomegalovirus exposure and HLA in healthy donors. Looking at the study overall: The roughly 660 first-cohort repertoires shared a platform with the 120 or so validation repertoires, as reported in a later analysis. General study findings and limits: It was reported that the classifier diagnosed cytomegalovirus status with high specificity and sensitivity in both the original and validation cohorts. Listed as cytomegalovirus-associated were 150 or so TCR beta chains. One later analysis, an examination of the 100 to 150 validation repertoires, found that first-cohort TCR clusters tended to co-occur in them.

This sequence originates from a woman between 18 and 29 years old in good health and CMV-seronegative. The sequenced sample consisted of PBMCs.

CDR3: CASSITGGGNQPQHF. Here the CDR3 DNA reads TGTGCCAGCAGTATCACAGGGGGCGGCAATCAGCCCCAGCATTTT. The chain employs TRBV27 and TRBJ1-5; 9 bases are a match to TRBD1. The CDR3 is 15 residues long. Germline V lookup: CDR1 MNHEY, CDR2 SMNVEV (reference sequence). The junction had 4 bases not matched to a gene; V was cut back by 5 bases and J by 2 bases.